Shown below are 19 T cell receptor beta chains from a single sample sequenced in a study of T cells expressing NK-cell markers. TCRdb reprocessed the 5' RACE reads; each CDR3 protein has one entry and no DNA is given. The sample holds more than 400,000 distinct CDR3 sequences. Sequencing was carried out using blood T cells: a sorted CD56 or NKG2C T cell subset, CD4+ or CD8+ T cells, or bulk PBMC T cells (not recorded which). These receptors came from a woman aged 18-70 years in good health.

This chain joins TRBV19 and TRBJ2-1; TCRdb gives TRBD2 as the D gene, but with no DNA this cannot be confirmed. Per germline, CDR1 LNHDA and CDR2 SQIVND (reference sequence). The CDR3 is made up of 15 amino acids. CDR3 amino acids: CASSIVASGSNEQFF.

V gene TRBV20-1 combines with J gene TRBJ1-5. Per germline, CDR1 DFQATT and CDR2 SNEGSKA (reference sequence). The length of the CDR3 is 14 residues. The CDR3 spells CSAGARKSNQPQHF.

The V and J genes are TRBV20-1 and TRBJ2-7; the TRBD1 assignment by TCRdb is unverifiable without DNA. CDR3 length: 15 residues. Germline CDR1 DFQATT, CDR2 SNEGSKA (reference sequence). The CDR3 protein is CSAPGTSRASHEQYF.

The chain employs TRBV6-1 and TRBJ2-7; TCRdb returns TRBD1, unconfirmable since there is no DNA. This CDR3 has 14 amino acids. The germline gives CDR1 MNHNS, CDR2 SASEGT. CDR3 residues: CAATGVGGINEQYF.

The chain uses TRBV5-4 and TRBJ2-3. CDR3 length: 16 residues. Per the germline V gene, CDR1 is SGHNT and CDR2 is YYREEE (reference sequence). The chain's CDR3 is CASSLAASGGTDTQYF.

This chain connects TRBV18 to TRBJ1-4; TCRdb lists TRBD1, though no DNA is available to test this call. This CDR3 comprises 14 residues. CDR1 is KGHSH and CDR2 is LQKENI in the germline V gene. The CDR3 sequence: CASSPGGGEGKLFF.

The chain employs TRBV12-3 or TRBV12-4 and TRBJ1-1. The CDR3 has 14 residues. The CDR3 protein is CASSLHAPPVGAFF.

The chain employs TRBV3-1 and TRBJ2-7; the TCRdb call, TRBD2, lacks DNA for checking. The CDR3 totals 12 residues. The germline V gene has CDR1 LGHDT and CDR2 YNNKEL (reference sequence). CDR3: CASRGLHYEQYF.

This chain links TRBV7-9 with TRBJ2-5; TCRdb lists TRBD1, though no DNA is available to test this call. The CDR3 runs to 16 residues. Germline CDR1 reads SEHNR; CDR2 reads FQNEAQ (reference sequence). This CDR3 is CASSKRDIDLQETQYF.

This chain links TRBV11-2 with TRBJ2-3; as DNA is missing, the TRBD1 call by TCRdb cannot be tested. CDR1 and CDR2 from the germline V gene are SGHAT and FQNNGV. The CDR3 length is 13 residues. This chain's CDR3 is CASSDRVPDTQYF.

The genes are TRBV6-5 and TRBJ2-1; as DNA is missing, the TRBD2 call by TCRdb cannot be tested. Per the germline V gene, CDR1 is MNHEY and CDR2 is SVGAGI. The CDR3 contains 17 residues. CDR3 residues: CASSFFLAGPTGNEQFF.

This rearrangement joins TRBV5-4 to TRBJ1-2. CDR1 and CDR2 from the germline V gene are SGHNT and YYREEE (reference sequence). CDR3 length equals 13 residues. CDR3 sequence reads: CASSLRATYGYTF.

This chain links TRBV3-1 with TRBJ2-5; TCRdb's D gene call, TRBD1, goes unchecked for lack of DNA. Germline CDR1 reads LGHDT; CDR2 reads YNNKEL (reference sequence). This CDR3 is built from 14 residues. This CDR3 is CASSQDGGLDTQYF.

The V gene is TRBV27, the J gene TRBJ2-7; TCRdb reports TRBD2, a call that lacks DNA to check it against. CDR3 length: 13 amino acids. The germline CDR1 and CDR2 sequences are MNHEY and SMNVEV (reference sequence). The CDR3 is CASSSGLRGEQYF.

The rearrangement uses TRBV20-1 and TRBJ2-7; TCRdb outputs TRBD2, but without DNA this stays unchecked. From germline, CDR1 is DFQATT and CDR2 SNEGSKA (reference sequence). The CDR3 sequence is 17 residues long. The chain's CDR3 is CSARLAGTSGRQDEQYF.

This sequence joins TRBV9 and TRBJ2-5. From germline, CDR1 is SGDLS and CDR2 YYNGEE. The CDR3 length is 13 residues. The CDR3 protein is CASSVGSEETQYF.

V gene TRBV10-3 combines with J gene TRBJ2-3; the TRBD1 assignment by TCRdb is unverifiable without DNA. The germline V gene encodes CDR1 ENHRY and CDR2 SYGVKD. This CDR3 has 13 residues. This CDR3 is CAISRGTEDTQYF.

CDR3 residues: CASSLGTHGTGELFF. The chain links TRBV6-2 or TRBV6-3 to TRBJ2-2. The CDR3 extends over 15 amino acids. The germline V gene has CDR1 MNHEY and CDR2 SVGEGT.

CDR3 in amino acids: CASSPGTSGTGTQYF. The chain has TRBV2 and TRBJ2-3; the TRBD2 assignment by TCRdb is unverifiable without DNA. CDR1 and CDR2 (germline): SNHLY, FYNNEI. This CDR3 is built from 15 residues.